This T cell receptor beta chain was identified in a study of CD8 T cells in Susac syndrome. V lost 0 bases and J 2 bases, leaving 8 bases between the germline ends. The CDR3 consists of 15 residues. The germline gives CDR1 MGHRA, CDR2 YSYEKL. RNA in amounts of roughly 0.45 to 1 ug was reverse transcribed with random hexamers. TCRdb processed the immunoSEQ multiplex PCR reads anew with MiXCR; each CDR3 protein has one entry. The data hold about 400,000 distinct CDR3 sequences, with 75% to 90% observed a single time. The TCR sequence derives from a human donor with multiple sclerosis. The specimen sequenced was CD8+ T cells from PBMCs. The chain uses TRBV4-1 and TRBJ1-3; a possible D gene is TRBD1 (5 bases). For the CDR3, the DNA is TGCGCCAGCAGCCAAGACGGGGGTACTGGAAACACCATATATTTT. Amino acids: CASSQDGGTGNTIYF.